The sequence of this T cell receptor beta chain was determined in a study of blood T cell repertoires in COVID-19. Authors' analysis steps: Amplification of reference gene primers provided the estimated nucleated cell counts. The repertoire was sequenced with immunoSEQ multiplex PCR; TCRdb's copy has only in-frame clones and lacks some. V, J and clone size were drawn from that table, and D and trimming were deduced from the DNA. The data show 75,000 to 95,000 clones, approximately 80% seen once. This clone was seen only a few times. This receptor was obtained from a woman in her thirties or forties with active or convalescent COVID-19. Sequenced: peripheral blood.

CDR3 coding DNA: TGTGCCAGCAGCTCGACAGGGGGTCATGGCTACACCTTC. Its protein product is CASSSTGGHGYTF. The chain has TRBV11-2 and TRBJ1-2; TRBD1 matches at 9 bases. CDR3 length equals 13 residues. The V and J ends lost 4 bases and 6 bases, in that order; junction bases with no gene match: 3. Per the germline V gene, CDR1 is SGHAT and CDR2 is FQNNGV.